This TCR beta chain is drawn from a study of T cells in Graves' hyperthyroidism and ophthalmopathy. Findings and caveats of the study: In the analysis, a 13 V-J model separated ophthalmopathy from stable hyperthyroidism.

It was RNA transcripts that yielded the amplified TCR beta CDR3 regions. Carried out on the TCR CDR3, a first-round RT-PCR used the HTBI primer set. TCRdb fed the multiplex PCR reads into MiXCR, producing one record per CDR3 protein. The sample lists under 250,000 distinct CDR3 sequences; almost 25% were seen once. This clonotype was found many times. The antigen remains undetermined. Germline assignment: CDR1 MDHEN and CDR2 SYDVKM. This CDR3 is built from 15 residues. With V trimmed by 2 bases and J by 4 bases, 6 bases remained unmatched. This TCR was sampled from a woman aged 40 to 50 with Graves' ophthalmopathy. Sequencing was performed on blood. The chain employs TRBV28 and TRBJ1-2, with 8 bases aligning to TRBD1. The CDR3 DNA is TGTGCCAGCAGTTTACATGTGACAGGGGCCTATGGCTACACCTTC. Protein sequence: CASSLHVTGAYGYTF.